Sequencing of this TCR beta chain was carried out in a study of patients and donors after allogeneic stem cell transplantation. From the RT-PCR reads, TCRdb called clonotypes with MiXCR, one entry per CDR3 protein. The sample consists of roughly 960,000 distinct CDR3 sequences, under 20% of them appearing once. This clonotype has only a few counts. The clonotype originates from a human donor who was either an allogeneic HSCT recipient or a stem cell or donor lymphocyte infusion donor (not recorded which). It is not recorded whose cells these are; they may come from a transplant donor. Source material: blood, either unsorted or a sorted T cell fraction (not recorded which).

The CDR3 DNA follows: TGCAGTGCTAGAGATGCTTTGGTTGGGGCCTATGGCTACACCTTC. Its protein is CSARDALVGAYGYTF. This sequence joins TRBV20-1 and TRBJ1-2; D possibly corresponds to TRBD1 (5 bases). The CDR3 contains 15 residues. Per germline, CDR1 DFQATT and CDR2 SNEGSKA (reference sequence). V dropped 0 bases and J dropped 4 bases, with 15 bases sitting between them.